The sequence of this T cell receptor beta chain was determined in a study of technical replicates of blood from four donors. The CDR3 is made up of 12 amino acids. Germline-derived CDR1 and CDR2 are SEHNR and FQNEAQ (reference sequence). V was cut by 3 bases and J by 10 bases, with 12 bases left in between. TCRdb's table, derived via immunoSEQ multiplex PCR, lists solely in-frame clones and lacks some. Here the sample spans more than 80,000 clones, about 95% being singletons. The sample comprised T cells isolated from PBMCs. The sequence was obtained from a human donor in good health. The chain employs TRBV7-9 and TRBJ1-1; no firm D call. The CDR3 DNA sequence: TGTGCCAGCAGCTTTCTTGCGGTACTAGCTTTCTTT. This sequence encodes CASSFLAVLAFF. Complete variable domain (other parts from reference TRBV7-9 and TRBJ1-1): DTGVSQNPRHKITKRGQNVTFRCDPISEHNRLYWYRQTLGQGPEFLTYFQNEAQLEKSRLLSDRFSAERPKGSFSTLEIQRTEQGDSAMYLCASSFLAVLAFFGQGTRLTVV.